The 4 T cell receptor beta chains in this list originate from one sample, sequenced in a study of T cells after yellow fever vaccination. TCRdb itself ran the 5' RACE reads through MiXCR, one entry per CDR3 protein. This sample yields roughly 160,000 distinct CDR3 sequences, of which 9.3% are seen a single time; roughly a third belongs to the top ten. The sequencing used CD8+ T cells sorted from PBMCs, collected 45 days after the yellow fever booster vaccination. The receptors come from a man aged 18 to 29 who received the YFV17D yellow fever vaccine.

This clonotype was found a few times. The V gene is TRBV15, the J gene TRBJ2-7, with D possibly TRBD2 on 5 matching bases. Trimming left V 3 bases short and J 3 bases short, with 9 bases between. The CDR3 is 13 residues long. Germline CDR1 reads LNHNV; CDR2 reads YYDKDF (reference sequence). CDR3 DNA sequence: TGTGCCACCAGCAGCGGGGAGCTCTACGAGCAGTACTTC. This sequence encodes CATSSGELYEQYF.

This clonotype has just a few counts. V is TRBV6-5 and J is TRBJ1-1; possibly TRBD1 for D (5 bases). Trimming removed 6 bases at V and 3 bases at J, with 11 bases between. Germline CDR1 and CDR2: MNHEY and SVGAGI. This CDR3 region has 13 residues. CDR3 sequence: CASRTGTYTEAFF. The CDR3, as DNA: TGTGCCAGCAGGACCGGGACTTACACTGAAGCTTTCTTT.

The CDR3 sequence: CASRGTQLSNQPQHF. In DNA form, the CDR3 reads TGTGCCAGCCGTGGGACACAACTAAGCAATCAGCCCCAGCATTTT. V is TRBV27 and J is TRBJ1-5, with D possibly TRBD1 on 6 matching bases. Between the trimmed V and J ends, which lost 8 bases and 1 base, there was a span of 15 bases. Germline assignment: CDR1 MNHEY and CDR2 SMNVEV (reference sequence). The CDR3 extends over 15 amino acids.

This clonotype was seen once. The CDR3 protein is CASSDTTGGETQYF. The CDR3 bases are TGTGCCAGCAGCGACACGACAGGGGGAGAGACCCAGTACTTC. The rearrangement joins TRBV9 to TRBJ2-5, with 9 bases that match TRBD1. V dropped 3 bases and J dropped 4; count of bases not matched to a gene: 4. CDR3 length: 14 amino acids. CDR1 and CDR2 from the germline V gene are SGDLS and YYNGEE. Based on the CDR3 plus reference TRBV9 and TRBJ2-5, the full variable domain is DSGVTQTPKHLITATGQRVTLRCSPRSGDLSVYWYQQSLDQGLQFLIQYYNGEERAKGNILERFSAQQFPDLHSELNLSSLELGDSALYFCASSDTTGGETQYFGPGTRLLVL.